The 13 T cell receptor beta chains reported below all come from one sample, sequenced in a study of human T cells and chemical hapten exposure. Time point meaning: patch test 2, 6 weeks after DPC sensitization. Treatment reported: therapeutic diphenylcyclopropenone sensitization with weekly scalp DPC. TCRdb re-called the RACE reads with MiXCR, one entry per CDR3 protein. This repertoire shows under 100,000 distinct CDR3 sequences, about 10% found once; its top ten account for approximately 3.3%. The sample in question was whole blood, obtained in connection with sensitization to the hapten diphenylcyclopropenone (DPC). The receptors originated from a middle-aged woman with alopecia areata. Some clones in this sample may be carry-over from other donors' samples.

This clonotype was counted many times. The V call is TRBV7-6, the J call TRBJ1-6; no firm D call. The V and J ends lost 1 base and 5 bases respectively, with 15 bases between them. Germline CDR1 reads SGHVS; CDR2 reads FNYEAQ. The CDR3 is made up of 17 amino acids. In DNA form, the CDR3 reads TGTGCCAGCAGCTTAGGAGGTGCAGCGAGCAATAATTCACCCCTCCACTTT. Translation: CASSLGGAASNNSPLHF.

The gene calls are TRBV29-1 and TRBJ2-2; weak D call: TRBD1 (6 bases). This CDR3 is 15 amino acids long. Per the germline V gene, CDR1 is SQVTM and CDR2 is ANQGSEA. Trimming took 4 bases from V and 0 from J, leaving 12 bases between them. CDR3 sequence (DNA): TGCAGCGTTGGGGGTGACAGGACGAACACCGGGGAGCTGTTTTTT. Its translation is CSVGGDRTNTGELFF.

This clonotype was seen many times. CDR3 sequence (DNA): TGTGCCAGCAGTGGTTGGGGCCAAGAGACCCAGTACTTC. Translated: CASSGWGQETQYF. The V call is TRBV27, the J call TRBJ2-5; D unclear. The CDR3 totals 13 residues. Deletions cut 5 bases from V and 1 base from J, with 8 bases between. Germline V gives CDR1 MNHEY, CDR2 SMNVEV (reference sequence).

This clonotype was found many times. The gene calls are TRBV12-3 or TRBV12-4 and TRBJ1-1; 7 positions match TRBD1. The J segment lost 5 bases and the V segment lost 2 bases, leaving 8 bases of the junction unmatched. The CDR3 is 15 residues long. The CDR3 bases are TGTGCCAGCAGTTTAAGCGGCAGGGGGGTTACTGAAGCTTTCTTT. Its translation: CASSLSGRGVTEAFF.

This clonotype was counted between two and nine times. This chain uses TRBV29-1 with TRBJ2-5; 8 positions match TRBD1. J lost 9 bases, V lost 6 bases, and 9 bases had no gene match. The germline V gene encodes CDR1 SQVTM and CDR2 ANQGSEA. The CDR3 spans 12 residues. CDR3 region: CSVGTGPGAQYF. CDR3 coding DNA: TGCAGCGTGGGGACAGGTCCGGGGGCCCAGTACTTC.

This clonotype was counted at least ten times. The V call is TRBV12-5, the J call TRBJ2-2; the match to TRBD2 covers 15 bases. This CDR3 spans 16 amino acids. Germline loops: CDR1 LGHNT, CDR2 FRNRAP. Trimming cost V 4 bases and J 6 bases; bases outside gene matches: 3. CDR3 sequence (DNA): TGTGCTAGTGGTTCGGGACTAGCGGGAGGAGCCGGGGAGCTGTTTTTT. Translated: CASGSGLAGGAGELFF.

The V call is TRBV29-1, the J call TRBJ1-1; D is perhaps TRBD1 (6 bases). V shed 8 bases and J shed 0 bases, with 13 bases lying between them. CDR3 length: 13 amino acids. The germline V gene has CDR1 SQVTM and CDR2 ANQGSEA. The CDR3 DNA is TGCAGCTCTCGGACAGTCCTGAACACTGAAGCTTTCTTT. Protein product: CSSRTVLNTEAFF.

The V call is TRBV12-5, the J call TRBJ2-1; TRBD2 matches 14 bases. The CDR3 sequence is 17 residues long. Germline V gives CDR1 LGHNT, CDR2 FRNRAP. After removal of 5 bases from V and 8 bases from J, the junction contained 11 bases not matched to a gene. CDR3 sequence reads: CASGGGTSGSSRDEQFF. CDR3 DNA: TGTGCTAGTGGTGGAGGGACTAGCGGGAGTTCTAGGGATGAGCAGTTCTTC.

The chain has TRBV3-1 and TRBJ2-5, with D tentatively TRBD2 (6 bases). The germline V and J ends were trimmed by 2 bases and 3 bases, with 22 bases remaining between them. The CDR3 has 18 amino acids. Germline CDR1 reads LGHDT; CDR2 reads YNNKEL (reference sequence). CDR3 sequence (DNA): TGTGCCAGCAGCCAAAAAGCGGGTTTTCCCGTGCCCGAAGAGACCCAGTACTTC. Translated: CASSQKAGFPVPEETQYF.

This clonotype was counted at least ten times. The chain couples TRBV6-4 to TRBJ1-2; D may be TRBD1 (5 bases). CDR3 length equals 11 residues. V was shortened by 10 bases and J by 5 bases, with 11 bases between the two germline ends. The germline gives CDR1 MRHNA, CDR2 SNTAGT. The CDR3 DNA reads TGTGCCACCCTCTCAGGGTATGGCTACACCTTC. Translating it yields CATLSGYGYTF.

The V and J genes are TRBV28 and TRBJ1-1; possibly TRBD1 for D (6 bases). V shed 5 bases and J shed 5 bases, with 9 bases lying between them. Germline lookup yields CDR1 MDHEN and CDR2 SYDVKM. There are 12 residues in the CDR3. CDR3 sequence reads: CASSGGGTEAFF. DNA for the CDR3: TGTGCCAGCAGTGGGGGCGGGACTGAAGCTTTCTTT.

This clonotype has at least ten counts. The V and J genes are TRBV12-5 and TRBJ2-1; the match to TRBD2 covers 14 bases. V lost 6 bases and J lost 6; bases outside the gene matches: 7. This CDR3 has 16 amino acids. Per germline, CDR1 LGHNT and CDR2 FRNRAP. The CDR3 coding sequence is TGTGCTAGTGGGAGGGGACTAGCGGGGGCCTTCAATGAGCAGTTCTTC. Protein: CASGRGLAGAFNEQFF.

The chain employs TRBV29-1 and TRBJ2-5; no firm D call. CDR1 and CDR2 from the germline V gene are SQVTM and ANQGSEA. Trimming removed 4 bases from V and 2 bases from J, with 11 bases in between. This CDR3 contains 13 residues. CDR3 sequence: CSVGWQLQETQYF. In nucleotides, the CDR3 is TGCAGCGTTGGATGGCAGTTACAAGAGACCCAGTACTTC.